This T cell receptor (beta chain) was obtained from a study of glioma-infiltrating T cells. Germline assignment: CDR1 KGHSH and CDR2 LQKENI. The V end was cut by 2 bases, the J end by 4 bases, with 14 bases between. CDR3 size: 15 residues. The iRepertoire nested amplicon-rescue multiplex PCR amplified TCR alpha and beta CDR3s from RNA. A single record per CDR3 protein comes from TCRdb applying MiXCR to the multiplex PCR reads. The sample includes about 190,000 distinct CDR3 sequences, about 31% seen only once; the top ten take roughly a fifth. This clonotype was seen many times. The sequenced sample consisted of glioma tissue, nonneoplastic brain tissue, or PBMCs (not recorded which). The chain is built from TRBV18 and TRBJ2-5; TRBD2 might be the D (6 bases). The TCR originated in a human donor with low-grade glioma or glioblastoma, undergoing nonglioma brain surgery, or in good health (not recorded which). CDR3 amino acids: CASSPIPGVSETQYF. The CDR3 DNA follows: TGTGCCAGCTCACCAATTCCGGGAGTCTCAGAGACCCAGTACTTC.